The sequence of this TCR beta chain was determined in a study of PD-1 blockade in mismatch repair-deficient tumors. The study, taken as a whole, reports: After pembrolizumab, tumor-resident clones rose rapidly, then generally contracted before radiologic responses.

On this clone: Antigen: not known.

Germline V gene data show CDR1 as SGDLS and CDR2 as YYNGEE. Between the trimmed V and J ends, which lost 4 bases and 6 bases, there was a span of 10 bases. This CDR3 comprises 12 residues. Libraries were prepared by immunoSEQ multiplex PCR; TCRdb keeps only in-frame clonotypes and omits some of them. This repertoire shows about 68,000 clones, around four fifths found once; its top ten account for 4.5% to 6%. All patients were mismatch repair deficient, assessed by either PCR or immunohistochemistry. The source is an adult with mismatch repair-deficient cancer. This chain uses TRBV9 with TRBJ1-1; D is unresolved. The material was peripheral blood, obtained 2 weeks after starting pembrolizumab. The CDR3 bases are TGTGCCAGCAGCTCTTCTGGGTCTGAAGCTTTCTTT. Amino acid sequence: CASSSSGSEAFF.